A selection of T cell receptor beta chains follows, all from one sample in a study of shared clonotypes between healthy human individuals. Libraries were prepared by immunoSEQ multiplex PCR; TCRdb keeps only in-frame clonotypes and omits some of them. In the table there are about 590,000 clones, 95% to 96% of which are singletons. The sequencing input was naive CD8+ T cells sorted from blood. Receptor source: a woman under 40 in good health. Each CDR3 is given with its conserved first and last residue. Each record gives: clone size, V gene, D gene, J gene, CDR3 protein, CDR3 DNA. A D gene is named only where the DNA matches it firmly. Not every row has a clone size; where given, it reads once, few, many or a size class.

size: -
V: TRBV7-9
D: -
J: TRBJ2-7
CDR3: CASSRPESSYEQYF
DNA: TGTGCCAGCAGCCGTCCAGAAAGCTCCTACGAGCAGTACTTC

size: -
V: TRBV27
D: TRBD1
J: TRBJ2-1
CDR3: CASSKDRGHNEQFF
DNA: TGTGCCAGCAGTAAAGACAGGGGCCACAATGAGCAGTTCTTC

size: once
V: TRBV27
D: -
J: TRBJ2-1
CDR3: CASSFGTTRNEQFF
DNA: TGTGCCAGCAGTTTCGGGACCACTAGAAATGAGCAGTTCTTC

size: -
V: TRBV28
D: TRBD2
J: TRBJ2-1
CDR3: CASSYLAETYNEQFF
DNA: TGTGCCAGCAGTTATCTAGCGGAAACCTACAATGAGCAGTTCTTC

size: -
V: TRBV2
D: -
J: TRBJ2-6
CDR3: CASRGAGANVLTF
DNA: TGTGCCAGCCGGGGCGCTGGGGCCAACGTCCTGACTTTC

size: -
V: TRBV4-1
D: TRBD2
J: TRBJ2-7
CDR3: CASSQDPSGRSYEQYF
DNA: TGCGCCAGCAGCCAAGACCCTAGCGGGAGGTCCTACGAGCAGTACTTC

size: -
V: TRBV11-2
D: TRBD1
J: TRBJ2-3
CDR3: CASSLVGAGGKDTQYF
DNA: TGTGCCAGCAGCTTAGTAGGGGCAGGGGGTAAAGATACGCAGTATTTT

size: -
V: TRBV4-1
D: -
J: TRBJ2-3
CDR3: CASSQDVRLDTQYF
DNA: TGCGCCAGCAGCCAAGACGTTCGATTGGATACGCAGTATTTT

size: -
V: TRBV29-1
D: TRBD1
J: TRBJ2-1
CDR3: CSGRDRGGSSYNEQFF
DNA: TGCAGCGGCCGGGACAGGGGAGGGTCCTCCTACAATGAGCAGTTCTTC

size: -
V: TRBV9
D: TRBD1
J: TRBJ2-5
CDR3: CASSDRGTAQETQYF
DNA: TGTGCCAGCAGCGACCGAGGGACAGCCCAAGAGACCCAGTACTTC

size: -
V: TRBV5-5
D: TRBD1
J: TRBJ2-3
CDR3: CASSFRLAGGPMGTQYF
DNA: TGTGCCAGCAGCTTTAGGTTGGCAGGGGGCCCTATGGGTACGCAGTATTTT

size: -
V: TRBV5-4
D: TRBD1
J: TRBJ2-1
CDR3: CASSLVQGAEQFF
DNA: TGTGCCAGCAGCTTGGTGCAGGGGGCCGAGCAGTTCTTC

size: -
V: TRBV28
D: TRBD1
J: TRBJ1-5
CDR3: CASSSSGQGRQPQHF
DNA: TGTGCCAGCAGTTCCTCGGGACAGGGTCGTCAGCCCCAGCATTTT

size: -
V: TRBV28
D: -
J: TRBJ2-3
CDR3: CASSDAPLVGDTQYF
DNA: TGTGCCAGCAGTGACGCCCCCCTAGTGGGAGATACGCAGTATTTT

size: -
V: TRBV27
D: TRBD1
J: TRBJ1-1
CDR3: CASSLSGQKAFF
DNA: TGTGCCAGCAGTTTATCGGGACAGAAAGCTTTCTTT

size: -
V: TRBV19
D: TRBD1
J: TRBJ2-7
CDR3: CASSIGQGSYYEQYF
DNA: TGTGCCAGTAGTATAGGACAGGGCTCGTACTACGAGCAGTACTTC

size: once
V: TRBV29-1
D: TRBD2
J: TRBJ2-3
CDR3: CSVLAGGTDTQYF
DNA: TGCAGCGTTCTAGCGGGAGGCACAGATACGCAGTATTTT

size: once
V: TRBV5-1
D: TRBD1
J: TRBJ2-7
CDR3: CASSHRDRLYEQYF
DNA: TGCGCCAGCAGCCACCGGGACAGATTATACGAGCAGTACTTC